Only a few counts were recorded for the clone carrying this T cell receptor (beta chain). This sample is drawn from a study of T cells in Graves' hyperthyroidism and ophthalmopathy. About the study: Peripheral blood sampling occurred at initial diagnosis, before any treatment.

The V gene's germline CDR1 is MGHRA and CDR2 YSYEKL. V shed 4 bases, J shed 8 bases, and the junction held 3 bases outside the gene matches. This CDR3 contains 13 residues. Amplification yielded TCR beta CDR3 regions, with RNA transcripts as the source. The HTBI set primed first-round TCR CDR3 RT-PCR. A single record per CDR3 protein comes from TCRdb applying MiXCR to the multiplex PCR reads. The sample consists of 370,000 or so distinct CDR3 sequences, approximately 13% of them appearing once. This chain links TRBV4-1 with TRBJ2-1; 9 bases line up with TRBD1. This clonotype was sampled from a man aged 30-40 years with Graves' hyperthyroidism that later progressed to Graves' ophthalmopathy. The sequenced sample consisted of blood. The CDR3 reads CASSRQGGDEQFF. CDR3 nucleotides: TGCGCCAGCAGCCGACAGGGGGGCGATGAGCAGTTCTTC.